This T cell receptor (beta chain) is drawn from a study of blood T cell repertoires in COVID-19 (dated by TCRdb to 2020 to 2021). Concerning the study at large: Collaborator samples came from the United States, Italy and Spain and covered acute and convalescent phases of COVID-19. The material from the prospective study consisted of cDNA or gDNA derived from T cells, B-cell-depleted T cells, or PBMCs. Deeply sampled blood TCRbeta repertoires from subjects exposed to, actively infected with, or recovered from COVID-19 were included in the dataset. The repertoires were made available in a free public database intended to serve as a resource for research on the immune response to SARS-CoV-2. Samples were obtained from the ongoing ImmuneRACE study (first 160 participants) and from about 1,300 subjects provided by 6 global collaborators. The sample metadata nearly always contained a de-identified subject ID, COVID-19 status, age in years and sex. Where HLA class I and class II types were available, the types were taken from metadata supplied by the sample provider, not from assay-based typing.

Collaborating institutions collected whole blood in K2EDTA tubes following their own protocols. For TCRbeta analysis, collaborators shipped samples as frozen whole blood, isolated PBMCs, or DNA extracted from either of those sample types. The full study reports these points: How much clinical and demographic metadata was included differed by source and by participant, and the metadata was provided uncurated.

TCRbeta CDR3 regions were amplified from genomic DNA by means of the immunoSEQ Assay, a bias-controlled multiplex PCR. On the study's bioinformatics: Nucleated cell counts per sample were estimated from amplification of reference gene primers within the assay. To quantify the absolute abundance of each unique TCRbeta CDR3 rearrangement, sequence reads were collapsed and filtered. For each sample, productive Simpson clonality was calculated as the square root of Simpson's diversity index over productive rearrangements. TCRdb mirrors the immuneACCESS table, restricted to in-frame sequences. Some clones are absent from its copies; in checked studies, under half trace to an unresolved V gene, and the reason for the others is unknown. V and J calls and clone size are those listed in that table; D and trimming were worked out from the DNA. Across this sample there are about 58,000 clones, with around 90% seen only once. The ten largest account for over 1.2% of the sample.

Note on this clone: The target of this receptor is not known. No much larger clone exists at a distance of one base, and base qualities are not known.

The germline V gene supplies CDR1 SQVTM and CDR2 ANQGSEA. The CDR3 holds 15 amino acids from the cysteine to the phenylalanine. Left in the record is the CDR3 DNA by itself, 45 bases read in frame from the first base. V is pared back by 0 bases and J by 1 base, with 12 bases lying between the germline termini. The source is a man aged 55-75 years with acute or convalescent COVID-19. The chain links TRBV29-1 with TRBJ1-1; TRBD1 is perhaps the D gene, given 5 matching bases. Source material: peripheral blood. The nucleotide sequence is given as TGCAGCGTTGAAGATTTGGGCAGGGAGAACACTGAAGCTTTCTTT. This yields the protein CSVEDLGRENTEAFF.